One and the same sample provided the 10 T cell receptor beta chains below, sequenced in a study of cytomegalovirus exposure and HLA in healthy donors. Primers: 60 Vbeta forward and 13 Jbeta reverse. The method was immunoSEQ multiplex PCR; TCRdb's version includes in-frame clones alone and lacks a portion of them. This sample has some 150,000 clones, with 75% to 85% found just once. Sequenced sample: PBMCs. These receptors were collected from a woman aged 40 to 55 in good health and CMV-seropositive.

This chain connects TRBV28 to TRBJ2-4; D not certain. Looked up from germline, CDR1 is MDHEN and CDR2 is SYDVKM. V was cut by 2 bases and J by 3 bases, with 14 bases left in between. The length of the CDR3 is 16 residues. This CDR3 is CASSLGWQAYKNIQYF. The CDR3 region has the DNA TGTGCCAGCAGTTTAGGTTGGCAGGCTTACAAAAACATTCAGTACTTC.

The rearrangement uses TRBV14 and TRBJ2-1, with D possibly matching TRBD2 (6 bases). This CDR3 region has 13 residues. The V end lost 0 bases, the J end lost 9 bases, and 9 bases lay between the germline ends. Germline V gives CDR1 SGHDN, CDR2 FVKESK. CDR3 in amino acids: CASSQELGGEQFF. The CDR3 DNA reads as TGTGCCAGCAGCCAAGAGTTGGGGGGTGAGCAGTTCTTC.

This clone has a handful of counts. V and J are TRBV29-1 and TRBJ2-1; 7 bases are a match to TRBD1. The V gene end was trimmed by 7 bases and the J gene end by 12 bases; junction bases not matched to a gene: 9. This CDR3 spans 11 amino acids. Germline values: CDR1 SQVTM, CDR2 ANQGSEA. The CDR3 loop is CSGDQGDRQFF. The DNA of the CDR3 is TGCAGCGGAGACCAGGGGGATCGGCAGTTCTTC.

The chain couples TRBV25-1 to TRBJ2-7; possibly TRBD2 for D (6 bases). CDR3 length: 12 amino acids. Deletions cut 6 bases from V and 2 bases from J, with 8 bases between. CDR1 and CDR2 (germline): MGHDK, SYGVNS. CDR3 residues: CASSGLPYEQYF. CDR3 nucleotide sequence: TGTGCCAGCAGCGGACTACCCTACGAGCAGTACTTC.

The J gene is TRBJ1-2, the V gene TRBV28, with TRBD1 as a possible D gene (5 bases). V was clipped by 6 bases and J by 4 bases, with 24 bases between them. The CDR3 is 17 residues long. The germline gives CDR1 MDHEN, CDR2 SYDVKM. In nucleotides, the CDR3 is TGTGCCAGCAGGGCGGGGGGAGGAGGAGTCGTCGGCTATGGCTACACCTTC. The encoded protein is CASRAGGGGVVGYGYTF.

This chain joins TRBV19 and TRBJ1-2, with D possibly matching TRBD1 (5 bases). Per germline, CDR1 LNHDA and CDR2 SQIVND (reference sequence). The CDR3 runs to 12 residues. V was pared by 10 bases and J by 4 bases, with 13 bases between. CDR3 in DNA: TGTGCCACCCAGACAGTGTCCTATGGCTACACCTTC. The encoded protein is CATQTVSYGYTF. Together with reference TRBV19 and TRBJ1-2, the CDR3 gives the full variable domain: DGGITQSPKYLFRKEGQNVTLSCEQNLNHDAMYWYRQDPGQGLRLIYYSQIVNDFQKGDIAEGYSVSREKKESFPLTVTSAQKNPTAFYLCATQTVSYGYTFGSGTRLTVV.

The rearrangement links TRBV5-1 to TRBJ2-2; 7 bases align to TRBD2. The CDR3 extends over 17 amino acids. With 6 bases clipped from V and 3 bases from J, the junction kept 14 bases outside the gene matches. Per the germline V gene, CDR1 is SGHRS and CDR2 is YFSETQ. DNA for the CDR3: TGCGCCAGCACTGGGCGAGGTCGAGCGGGGTACACCGGGGAGCTGTTTTTT. Its translation is CASTGRGRAGYTGELFF.

V is TRBV30 and J is TRBJ2-3; 9 bases are a match to TRBD2. The CDR3 spans 15 residues. Trimming at V came to 1 base and at J to 4 bases, leaving 6 bases not matched to a gene. Germline-derived CDR1 and CDR2 are GTSNPN and SVGIG (reference sequence). CDR3 loop: CAWSGLAGAADTQYF. CDR3 bases: TGTGCCTGGAGTGGGTTAGCGGGAGCGGCAGATACGCAGTATTTT.

This chain joins TRBV6-1 and TRBJ1-2; D possibly corresponds to TRBD1 (5 bases). V lost 3 bases to trimming and J lost 8 bases, with 16 bases between them. The CDR3 spans 14 residues. Germline V gene data show CDR1 as MNHNS and CDR2 as SASEGT. CDR3 in DNA: TGTGCCAGCAGTGAGGGGCAGGGTGTAAGGGGCTACACCTTC. It encodes CASSEGQGVRGYTF.

The chain combines TRBV21-1 with TRBJ2-7; the table's D call, TRBD1, was not checked against the DNA. TRBV21-1 is annotated as a pseudogene. There are 18 residues in the CDR3. The CDR3 sequence is CASSKAKPWTGRYYEQYF. For the CDR3, the DNA is TGTGCCAGCAGCAAAGCAAAGCCCTGGACAGGGCGATACTACGAGCAGTACTTC.